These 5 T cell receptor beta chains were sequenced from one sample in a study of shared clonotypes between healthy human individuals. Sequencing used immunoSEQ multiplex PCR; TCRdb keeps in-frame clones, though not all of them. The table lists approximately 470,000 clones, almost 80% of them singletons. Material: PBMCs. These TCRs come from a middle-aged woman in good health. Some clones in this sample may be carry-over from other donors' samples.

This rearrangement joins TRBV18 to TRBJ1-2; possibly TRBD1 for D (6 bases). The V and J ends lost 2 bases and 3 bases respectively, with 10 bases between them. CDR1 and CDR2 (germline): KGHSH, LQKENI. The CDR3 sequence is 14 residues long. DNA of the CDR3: TGTGCCAGCTCACCATCGACAGGATACTATGGCTACACCTTC. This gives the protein CASSPSTGYYGYTF.

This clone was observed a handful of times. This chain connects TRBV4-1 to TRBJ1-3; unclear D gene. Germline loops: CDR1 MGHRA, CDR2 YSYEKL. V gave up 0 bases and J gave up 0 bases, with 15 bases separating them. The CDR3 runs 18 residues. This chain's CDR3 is CASSQEVRGRGSGNTIYF. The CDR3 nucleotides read TGCGCCAGCAGCCAAGAGGTTCGTGGGAGAGGCTCTGGAAACACCATATATTTT.

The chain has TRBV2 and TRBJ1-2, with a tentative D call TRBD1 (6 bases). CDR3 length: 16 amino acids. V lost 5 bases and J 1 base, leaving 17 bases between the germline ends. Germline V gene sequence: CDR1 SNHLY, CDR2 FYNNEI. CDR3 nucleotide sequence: TGTGCCAGCAGTTTGCGTCGGACAGAGGGTAACTATGGCTACACCTTC. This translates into CASSLRRTEGNYGYTF. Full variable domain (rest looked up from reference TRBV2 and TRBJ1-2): EPEVTQTPSHQVTQMGQEVILRCVPISNHLYFYWYRQILGQKVEFLVSFYNNEISEKSEIFDDQFSVERPDGSNFTLKIRSTKLEDSAMYFCASSLRRTEGNYGYTFGSGTRLTVV.

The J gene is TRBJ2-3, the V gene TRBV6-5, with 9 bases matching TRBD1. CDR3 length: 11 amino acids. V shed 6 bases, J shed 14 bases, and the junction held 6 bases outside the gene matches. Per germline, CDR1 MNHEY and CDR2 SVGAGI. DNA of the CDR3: TGTGCCAGCAGGGGCCGGGACAGGGTGTATTTT. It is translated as CASRGRDRVYF.

CDR3 sequence (DNA): TGTGCCAGCAGCGTAGGTGCCGGGGGACCGGGGTACACTGAAGCTTTCTTT. This encodes CASSVGAGGPGYTEAFF. The rearrangement links TRBV9 to TRBJ1-1, with a weak D call TRBD1 (5 bases). Germline CDR1 SGDLS, CDR2 YYNGEE. V was trimmed by 0 bases and J by 3 bases, leaving 18 bases between them. CDR3 length: 17 amino acids.